This TCR beta chain was captured by sequencing in a study of T cell repertoires in cytomegalovirus infection. TCRdb itself ran the reads through MiXCR, one entry per CDR3 protein. This table has hundreds of thousands of distinct CDR3 sequences, 24% appearing once. This clonotype has a handful of counts. The target antigen is unknown. Overall study findings and caveats: Predominance within the ex vivo response was attributable to HLA-C-restricted CMV-specific TCR beta clonotypes.

The CDR3 contains 17 residues. Germline assignment: CDR1 MNHEY and CDR2 SVGEGT. V was pared by 2 bases and J by 0 bases, with 6 bases of the junction left unmatched. The genes are TRBV6-2 or TRBV6-3 and TRBJ1-2, with 10 positions matching TRBD1. The source is a human donor in good health (CMV status not recorded). Some clones in this sample may be carry-over from other donors' samples. Sequencing was performed on CD8+ T cells from PBMCs. In DNA form, the CDR3 reads TGTGCCAGCAGTTACCCTGGACAGGGGGAAGCTAACTATGGCTACACCTTC. This encodes CASSYPGQGEANYGYTF.